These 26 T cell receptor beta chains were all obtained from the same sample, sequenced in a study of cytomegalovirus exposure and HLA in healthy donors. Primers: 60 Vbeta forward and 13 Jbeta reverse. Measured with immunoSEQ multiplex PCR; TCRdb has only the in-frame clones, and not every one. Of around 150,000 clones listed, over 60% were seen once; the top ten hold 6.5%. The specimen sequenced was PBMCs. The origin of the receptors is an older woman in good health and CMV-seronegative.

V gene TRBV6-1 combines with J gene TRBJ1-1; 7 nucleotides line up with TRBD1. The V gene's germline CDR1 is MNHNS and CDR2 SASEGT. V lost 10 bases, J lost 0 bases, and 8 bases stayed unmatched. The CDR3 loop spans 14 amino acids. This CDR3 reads CATKGTAMNTEAFF. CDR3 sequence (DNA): TGTGCCACCAAAGGGACAGCAATGAACACTGAAGCTTTCTTT.

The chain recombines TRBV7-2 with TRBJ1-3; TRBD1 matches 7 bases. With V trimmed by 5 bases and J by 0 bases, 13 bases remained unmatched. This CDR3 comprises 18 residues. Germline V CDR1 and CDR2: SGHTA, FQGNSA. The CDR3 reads CASSQVSLTGSSGNTIYF. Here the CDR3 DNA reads TGTGCCAGCAGCCAGGTTTCTCTGACAGGGTCCTCTGGAAACACCATATATTTT.

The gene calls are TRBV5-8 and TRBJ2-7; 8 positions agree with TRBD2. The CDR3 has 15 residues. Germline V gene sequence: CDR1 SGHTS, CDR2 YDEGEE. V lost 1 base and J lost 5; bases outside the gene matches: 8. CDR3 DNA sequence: TGTGCCAGCAGCTTGAAGTCCGGGGGGGCCAACGAGCAGTACTTC. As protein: CASSLKSGGANEQYF. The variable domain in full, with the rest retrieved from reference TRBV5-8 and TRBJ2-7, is EAGVTQSPTHLIKTRGQQATLRCSPISGHTSVYWYQQALGLGLQFLLWYDEGEERNRGNFPPRFSGRQFPNYSSELNVNALELEDSALYLCASSLKSGGANEQYFGPGTRLTVT.

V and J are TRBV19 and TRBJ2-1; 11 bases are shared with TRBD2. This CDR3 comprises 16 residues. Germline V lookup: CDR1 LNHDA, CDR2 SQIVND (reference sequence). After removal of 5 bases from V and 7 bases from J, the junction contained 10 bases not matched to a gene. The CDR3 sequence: CASSPLAGGPANEQFF. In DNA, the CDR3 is TGTGCCAGTAGTCCTCTAGCGGGGGGCCCGGCAAATGAGCAGTTCTTC.

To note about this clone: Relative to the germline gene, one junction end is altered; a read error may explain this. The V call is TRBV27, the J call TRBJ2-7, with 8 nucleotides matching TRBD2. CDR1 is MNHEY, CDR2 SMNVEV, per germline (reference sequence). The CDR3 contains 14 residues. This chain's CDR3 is CASGLLAASYEQYF. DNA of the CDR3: TGTGCCAGCGGTTTACTAGCGGCTTCCTACGAGCAGTACTTC.

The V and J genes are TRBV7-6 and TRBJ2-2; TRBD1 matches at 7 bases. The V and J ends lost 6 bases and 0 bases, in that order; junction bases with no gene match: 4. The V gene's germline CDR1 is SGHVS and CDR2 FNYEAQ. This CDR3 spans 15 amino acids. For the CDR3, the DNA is TGTGCCAGCAGGTCGGGGACAGCGAACACCGGGGAGCTGTTTTTT. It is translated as CASRSGTANTGELFF.

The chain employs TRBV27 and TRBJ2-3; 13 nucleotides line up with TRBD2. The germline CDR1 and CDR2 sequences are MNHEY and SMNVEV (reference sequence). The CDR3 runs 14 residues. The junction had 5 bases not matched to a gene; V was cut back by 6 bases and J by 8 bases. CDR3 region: CASRRTSGSTTQYF. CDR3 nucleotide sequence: TGTGCCAGCAGGCGGACTAGCGGGAGTACTACGCAGTATTTT.

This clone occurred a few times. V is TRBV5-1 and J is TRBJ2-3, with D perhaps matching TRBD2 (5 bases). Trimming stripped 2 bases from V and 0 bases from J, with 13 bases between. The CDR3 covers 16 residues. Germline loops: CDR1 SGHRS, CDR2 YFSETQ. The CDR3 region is CASSLMGVGSTDTQYF. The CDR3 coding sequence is TGCGCCAGCAGCTTAATGGGAGTCGGTAGCACAGATACGCAGTATTTT.

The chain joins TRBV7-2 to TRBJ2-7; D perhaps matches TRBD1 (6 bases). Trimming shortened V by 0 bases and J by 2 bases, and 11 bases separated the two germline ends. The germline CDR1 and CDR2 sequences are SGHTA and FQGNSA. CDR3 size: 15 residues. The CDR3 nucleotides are TGTGCCAGCAGCTTAGCCGGACAGATCACCTACGAGCAGTACTTC. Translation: CASSLAGQITYEQYF.

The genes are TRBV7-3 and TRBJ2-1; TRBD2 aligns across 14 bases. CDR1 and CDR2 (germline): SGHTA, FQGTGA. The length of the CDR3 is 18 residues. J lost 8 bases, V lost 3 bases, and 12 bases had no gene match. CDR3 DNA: TGTGCCAGCAGCTTCTTACCCGGGACTAGCGGGAGCCTGCATGAGCAGTTCTTC. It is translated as CASSFLPGTSGSLHEQFF. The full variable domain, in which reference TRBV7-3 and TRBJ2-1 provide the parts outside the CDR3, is GAGVSQTPSNKVTEKGKYVELRCDPISGHTALYWYRQSLGQGPEFLIYFQGTGAADDSGLPNDRFFAVRPEGSVSTLKIQRTERGDSAVYLCASSFLPGTSGSLHEQFFGPGTRLTVL.

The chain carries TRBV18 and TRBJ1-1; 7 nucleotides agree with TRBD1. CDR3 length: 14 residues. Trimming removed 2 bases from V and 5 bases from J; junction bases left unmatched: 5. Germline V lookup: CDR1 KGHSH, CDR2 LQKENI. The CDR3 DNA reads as TGTGCCAGCTCACCAGAGGGGGCAAGGACTGAAGCTTTCTTT. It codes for CASSPEGARTEAFF.

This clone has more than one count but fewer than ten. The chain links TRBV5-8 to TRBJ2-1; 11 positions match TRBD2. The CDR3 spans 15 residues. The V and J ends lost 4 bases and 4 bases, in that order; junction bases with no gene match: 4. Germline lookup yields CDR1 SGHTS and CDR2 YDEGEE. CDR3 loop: CASSILAGAYNEQFF. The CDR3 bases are TGTGCCAGCAGCATACTAGCGGGGGCATACAATGAGCAGTTCTTC. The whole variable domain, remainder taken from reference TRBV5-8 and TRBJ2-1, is EAGVTQSPTHLIKTRGQQATLRCSPISGHTSVYWYQQALGLGLQFLLWYDEGEERNRGNFPPRFSGRQFPNYSSELNVNALELEDSALYLCASSILAGAYNEQFFGPGTRLTVL.

In nucleotides, the CDR3 is TGTGCCAGCAGTGAGAGGCGGGGCCGGTTTATAGATACGCAGTATTTT. Its translation is CASSERRGRFIDTQYF. The chain carries TRBV6-1 and TRBJ2-3; D may be TRBD2 (6 bases). The CDR3 contains 16 residues. Germline V lookup: CDR1 MNHNS, CDR2 SASEGT. Between the trimmed V and J ends, which lost 3 bases and 5 bases, there was a span of 18 bases.

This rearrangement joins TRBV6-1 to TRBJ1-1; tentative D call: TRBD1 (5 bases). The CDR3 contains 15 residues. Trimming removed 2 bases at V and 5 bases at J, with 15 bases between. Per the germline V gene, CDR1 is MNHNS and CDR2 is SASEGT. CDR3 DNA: TGTGCCAGCAGTGAACTTTATCAGGGAAGGACTGAAGCTTTCTTT. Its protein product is CASSELYQGRTEAFF.

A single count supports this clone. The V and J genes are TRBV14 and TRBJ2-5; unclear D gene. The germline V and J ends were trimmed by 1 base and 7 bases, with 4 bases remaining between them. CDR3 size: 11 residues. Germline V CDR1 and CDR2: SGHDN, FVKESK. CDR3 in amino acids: CASSQGGTQYF. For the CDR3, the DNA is TGTGCCAGCAGCCAAGGAGGGACCCAGTACTTC.

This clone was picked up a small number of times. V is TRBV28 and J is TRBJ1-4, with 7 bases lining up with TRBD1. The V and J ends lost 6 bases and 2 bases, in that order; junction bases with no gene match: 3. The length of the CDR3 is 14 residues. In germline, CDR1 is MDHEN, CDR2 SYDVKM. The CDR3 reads CASRAGGTNEKLFF. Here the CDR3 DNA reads TGTGCCAGCAGGGCAGGGGGGACTAATGAAAAACTGTTTTTT.

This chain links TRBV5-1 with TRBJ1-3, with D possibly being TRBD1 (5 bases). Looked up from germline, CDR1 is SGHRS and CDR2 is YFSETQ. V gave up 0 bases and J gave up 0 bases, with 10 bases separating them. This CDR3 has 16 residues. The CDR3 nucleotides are TGCGCCAGCAGCTTGGGAGACAGAAGCTCTGGAAACACCATATATTTT. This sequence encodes CASSLGDRSSGNTIYF. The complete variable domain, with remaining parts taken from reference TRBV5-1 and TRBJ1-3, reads KAGVTQTPRYLIKTRGQQVTLSCSPISGHRSVSWYQQTPGQGLQFLFEYFSETQRNKGNFPGRFSGRQFSNSRSEMNVSTLELGDSALYLCASSLGDRSSGNTIYFGEGSWLTVV.

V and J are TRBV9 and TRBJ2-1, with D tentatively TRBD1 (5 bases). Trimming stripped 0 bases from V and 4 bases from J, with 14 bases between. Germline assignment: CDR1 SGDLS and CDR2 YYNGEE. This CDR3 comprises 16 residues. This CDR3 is CASSVGGRVGYNEQFF. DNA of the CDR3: TGTGCCAGCAGCGTAGGGGGCAGGGTGGGATACAATGAGCAGTTCTTC.

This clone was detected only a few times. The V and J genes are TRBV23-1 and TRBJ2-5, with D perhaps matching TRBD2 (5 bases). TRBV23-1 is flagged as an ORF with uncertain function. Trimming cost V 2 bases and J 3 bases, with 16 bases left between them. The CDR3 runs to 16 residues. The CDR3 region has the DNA TGCGCCAGCAGTCAACCCCCCGGGGATCGGAAAGAGACCCAGTACTTC. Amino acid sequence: CASSQPPGDRKETQYF.

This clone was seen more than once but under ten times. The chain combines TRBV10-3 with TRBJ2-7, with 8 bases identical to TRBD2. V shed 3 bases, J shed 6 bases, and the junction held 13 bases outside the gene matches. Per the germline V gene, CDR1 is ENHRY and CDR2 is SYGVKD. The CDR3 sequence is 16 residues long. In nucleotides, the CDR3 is TGTGCCATCAGTGACCCGGGACTAGGGCCCCGAACCGAGCAGTACTTC. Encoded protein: CAISDPGLGPRTEQYF.

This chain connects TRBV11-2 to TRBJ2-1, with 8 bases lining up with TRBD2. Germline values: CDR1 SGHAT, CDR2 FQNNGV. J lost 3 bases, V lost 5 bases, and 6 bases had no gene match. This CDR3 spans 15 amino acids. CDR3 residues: CASSPGLARYNEQFF. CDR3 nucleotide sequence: TGTGCCAGCAGCCCAGGACTAGCCCGCTACAATGAGCAGTTCTTC.

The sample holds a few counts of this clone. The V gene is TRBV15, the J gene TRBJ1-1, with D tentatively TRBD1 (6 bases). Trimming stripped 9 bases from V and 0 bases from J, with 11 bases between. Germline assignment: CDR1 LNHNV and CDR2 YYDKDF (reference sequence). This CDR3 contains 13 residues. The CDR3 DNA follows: TGTGCCACGGGGGCAGCCATGAACACTGAAGCTTTCTTT. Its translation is CATGAAMNTEAFF.

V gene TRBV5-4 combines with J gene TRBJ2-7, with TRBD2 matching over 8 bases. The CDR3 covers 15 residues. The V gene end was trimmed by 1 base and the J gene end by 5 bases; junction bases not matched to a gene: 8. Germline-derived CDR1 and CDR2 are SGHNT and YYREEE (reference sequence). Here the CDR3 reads CASSLSAGGGDEQYF. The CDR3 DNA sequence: TGTGCCAGCAGCTTGAGTGCGGGGGGCGGCGACGAGCAGTACTTC.

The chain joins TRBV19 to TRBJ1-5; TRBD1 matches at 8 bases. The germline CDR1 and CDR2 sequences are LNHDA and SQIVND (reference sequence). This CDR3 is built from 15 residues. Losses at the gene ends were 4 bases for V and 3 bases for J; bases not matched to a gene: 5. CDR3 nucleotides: TGTGCCAGTAGTAAATGGACAGGGATCAATCAGCCCCAGCATTTT. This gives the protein CASSKWTGINQPQHF.

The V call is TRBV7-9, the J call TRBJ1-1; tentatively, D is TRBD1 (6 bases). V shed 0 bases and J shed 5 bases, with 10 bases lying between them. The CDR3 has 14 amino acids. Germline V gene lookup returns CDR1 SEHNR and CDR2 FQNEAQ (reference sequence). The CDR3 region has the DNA TGTGCCAGCAGCTTAGCCAGGGGAACGACTGAAGCTTTCTTT. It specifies CASSLARGTTEAFF.

The CDR3 DNA sequence: TGTGCCACCAGCAGCTATTCAGGGCCCTTGGTTGAAGCTTTCTTT. This translates into CATSSYSGPLVEAFF. V and J are TRBV15 and TRBJ1-1, with D maybe TRBD1 (5 bases). This CDR3 spans 15 amino acids. CDR1 and CDR2 from the germline V gene are LNHNV and YYDKDF (reference sequence). Trimming stripped 3 bases from V and 7 bases from J, with 18 bases between.